This T cell receptor (beta chain) comes out of a study of shared clonotypes between healthy human individuals. Each PCR replicate from the sorted subsets contained about 180 ng DNA, which is about 30,000 T cell genomes. Repertoires were generated with immunoSEQ multiplex PCR, while TCRdb's copy carries only in-frame clones and drops some. The repertoire consists of approximately 2.3 million clones, with 85% to 95% occurring once and the leading ten covering 0.39%. This CDR3 comprises 14 residues. Germline V gives CDR1 LNHNV, CDR2 YYDKDF (reference sequence). V was shortened by 0 bases and J by 6 bases, with 8 bases between the two germline ends. Worth noting for this clone: The target antigen is unknown.

Overall study results and limits: Across subsets, estimated richness was generally greater for naive than for memory populations.

The receptor's source is a man younger than 35 in good health. Some clones in this sample may be carry-over from other donors' samples. V gene TRBV15 combines with J gene TRBJ2-2; D uncertain. Input material: naive CD4+ T cells from PBMCs. As to subset: CD45RA+ positively selected. CDR3 DNA sequence: TGTGCCACCAGCAGAGATTCAAACGCCGGGGAGCTGTTTTTT. Its protein is CATSRDSNAGELFF.